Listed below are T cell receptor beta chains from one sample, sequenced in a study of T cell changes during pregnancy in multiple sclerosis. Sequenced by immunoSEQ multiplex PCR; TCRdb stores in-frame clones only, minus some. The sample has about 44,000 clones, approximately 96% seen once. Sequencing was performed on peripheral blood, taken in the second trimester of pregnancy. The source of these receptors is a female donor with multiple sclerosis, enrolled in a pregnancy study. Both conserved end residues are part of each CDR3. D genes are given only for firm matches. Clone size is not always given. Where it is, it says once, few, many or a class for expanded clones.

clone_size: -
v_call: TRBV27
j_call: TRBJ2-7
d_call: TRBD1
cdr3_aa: CASSSPGTGSYEQYF
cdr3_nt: TGTGCCAGCAGTTCCCCCGGGACAGGGAGTTACGAGCAGTACTTC

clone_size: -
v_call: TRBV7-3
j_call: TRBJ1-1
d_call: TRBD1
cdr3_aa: CASSLTRDRVSEAEAFF
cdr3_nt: TGTGCCAGCAGCTTAACTAGGGACAGGGTATCGGAGGCTGAAGCTTTCTTT

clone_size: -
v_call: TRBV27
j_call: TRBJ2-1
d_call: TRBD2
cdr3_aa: CASGLAGLLDNEQFF
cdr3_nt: TGTGCCAGCGGTCTAGCGGGGTTACTAGACAATGAGCAGTTCTTC

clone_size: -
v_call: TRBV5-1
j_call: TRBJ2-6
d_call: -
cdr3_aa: CASRNLQGAGANVLTF
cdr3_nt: TGCGCCAGCAGAAACCTACAGGGTGCTGGGGCCAACGTCCTGACTTTC

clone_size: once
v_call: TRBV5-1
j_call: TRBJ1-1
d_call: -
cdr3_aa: CASSSIFGGSGANTEAFF
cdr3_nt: TGCGCCAGCAGCTCGATCTTTGGGGGGTCGGGAGCGAACACTGAAGCTTTCTTT

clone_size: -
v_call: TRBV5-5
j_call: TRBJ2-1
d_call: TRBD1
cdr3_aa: CASSPLRADRGLNEQFF
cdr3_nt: TGTGCCAGCAGCCCTCTCCGGGCGGACAGGGGGCTCAATGAGCAGTTCTTC

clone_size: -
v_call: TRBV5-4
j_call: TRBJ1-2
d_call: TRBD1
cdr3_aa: CASSSQGAFGYTF
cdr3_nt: TGTGCCAGCAGCTCGCAGGGGGCGTTTGGCTACACCTTC

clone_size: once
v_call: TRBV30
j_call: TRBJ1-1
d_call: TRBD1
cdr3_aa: CAWTWTGKIGSGAEAFF
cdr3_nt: TGTGCCTGGACCTGGACAGGGAAGATTGGTAGTGGGGCTGAAGCTTTCTTT

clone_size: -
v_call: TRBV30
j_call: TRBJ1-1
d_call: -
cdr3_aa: CAWGGLLNTEAFF
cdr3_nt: TGTGCCTGGGGGGGACTTTTGAACACTGAAGCTTTCTTT

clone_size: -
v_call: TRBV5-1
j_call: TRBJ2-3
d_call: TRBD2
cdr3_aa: CASSLEYSGRSTDTQYF
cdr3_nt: TGCGCCAGCAGCTTGGAGTATAGCGGGAGGAGTACAGATACGCAGTATTTT

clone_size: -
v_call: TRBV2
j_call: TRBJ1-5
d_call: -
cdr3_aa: CASSVRGGPQHF
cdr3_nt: TGTGCCAGCAGTGTAAGGGGGGGGCCCCAGCATTTT

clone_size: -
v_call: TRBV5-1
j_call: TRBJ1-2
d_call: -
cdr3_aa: CASSSREAYGYTF
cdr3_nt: TGCGCCAGCAGCTCCCGGGAAGCCTATGGCTACACCTTC

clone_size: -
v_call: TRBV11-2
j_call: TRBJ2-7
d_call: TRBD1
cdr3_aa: CASSLGLGWGQSESYEQYF
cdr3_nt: TGTGCCAGCAGCTTAGGGTTAGGGTGGGGACAGAGCGAGTCCTACGAGCAGTACTTC

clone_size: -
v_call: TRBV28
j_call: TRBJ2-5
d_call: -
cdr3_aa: CASSFSGSGRGTQYF
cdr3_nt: TGTGCCAGCAGTTTTTCCGGGAGTGGTAGGGGGACCCAGTACTTC

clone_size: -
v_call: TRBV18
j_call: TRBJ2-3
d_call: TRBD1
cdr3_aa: CASSPRTGGTDTQYF
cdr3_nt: TGTGCCAGCTCACCAAGGACAGGGGGGACAGATACGCAGTATTTT

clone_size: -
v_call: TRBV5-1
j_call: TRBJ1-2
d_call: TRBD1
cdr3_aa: CASSAGGGYGYTF
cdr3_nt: TGCGCCAGCAGCGCAGGGGGCGGCTATGGCTACACCTTC

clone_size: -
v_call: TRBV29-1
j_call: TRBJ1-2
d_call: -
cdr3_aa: CSVDEGNSYGYTF
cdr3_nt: TGCAGCGTTGACGAGGGTAATAGCTATGGCTACACCTTC

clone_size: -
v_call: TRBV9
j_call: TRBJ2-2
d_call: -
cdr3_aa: CASSVASGPRELFF
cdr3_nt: TGTGCCAGCAGCGTAGCATCGGGTCCTCGGGAGCTGTTTTTT

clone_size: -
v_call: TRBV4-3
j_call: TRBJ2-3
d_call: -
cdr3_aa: CASSQDVGRGTDTQYF
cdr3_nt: TGCGCCAGCAGCCAAGATGTTGGCAGGGGCACAGATACGCAGTATTTT

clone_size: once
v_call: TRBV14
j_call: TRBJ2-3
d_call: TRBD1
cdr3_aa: CASSGTGVIWTDTQYF
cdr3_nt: TGTGCCAGCAGCGGGACAGGGGTAATCTGGACAGATACGCAGTATTTT

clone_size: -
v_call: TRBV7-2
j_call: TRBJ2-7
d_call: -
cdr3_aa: CASSPYRDSYEQYF
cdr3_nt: TGTGCCAGCAGCCCGTACAGGGACTCCTACGAGCAGTACTTC

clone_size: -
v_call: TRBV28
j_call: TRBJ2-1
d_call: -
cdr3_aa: CASSVTRAYNEQFF
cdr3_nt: TGTGCCAGCAGTGTAACCAGGGCATACAATGAGCAGTTCTTC

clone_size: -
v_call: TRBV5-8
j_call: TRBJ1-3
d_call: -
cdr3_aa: CASTPRGIGNTIYF
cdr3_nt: TGTGCCAGCACACCCAGGGGAATCGGAAACACCATATATTTT

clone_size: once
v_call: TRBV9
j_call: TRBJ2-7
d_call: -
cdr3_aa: CASSGRDSYEQYF
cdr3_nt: TGTGCCAGCAGCGGCCGGGACTCCTACGAGCAGTACTTC

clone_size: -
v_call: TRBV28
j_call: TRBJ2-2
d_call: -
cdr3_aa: CASSSGGDTGELFF
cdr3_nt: TGTGCCAGCAGTTCGGGGGGCGACACCGGGGAGCTGTTTTTT

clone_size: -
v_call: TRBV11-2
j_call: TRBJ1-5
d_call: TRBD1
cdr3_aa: CASSLTQGENQPQHF
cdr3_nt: TGTGCCAGCAGCTTAACCCAGGGGGAGAATCAGCCCCAGCATTTT

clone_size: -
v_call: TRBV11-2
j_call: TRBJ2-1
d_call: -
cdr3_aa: CASSPSGGFYNEQFF
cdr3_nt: TGTGCCAGCAGCCCAAGCGGAGGCTTCTACAATGAGCAGTTCTTC

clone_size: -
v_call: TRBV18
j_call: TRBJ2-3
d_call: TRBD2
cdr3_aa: CASSPGLAGGSTDTQYF
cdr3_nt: TGTGCCAGCTCACCGGGACTAGCGGGGGGAAGTACAGATACGCAGTATTTT

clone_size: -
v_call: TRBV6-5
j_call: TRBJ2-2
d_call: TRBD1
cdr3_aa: CASNRDRINTGELFF
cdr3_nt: TGTGCCAGCAATCGGGACAGGATAAACACCGGGGAGCTGTTTTTT

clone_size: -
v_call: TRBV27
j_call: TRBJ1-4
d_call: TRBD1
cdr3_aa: CASSKLQGAGEKLFF
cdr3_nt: TGTGCCAGCTCCAAACTACAGGGGGCAGGGGAAAAACTGTTTTTT

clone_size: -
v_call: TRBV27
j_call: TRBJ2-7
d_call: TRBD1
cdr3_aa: CASSWTGPYEQYF
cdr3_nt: TGTGCCAGCAGTTGGACAGGGCCCTACGAGCAGTACTTC

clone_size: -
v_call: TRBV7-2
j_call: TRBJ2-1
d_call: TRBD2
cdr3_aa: CASSSRGGAGNEQFF
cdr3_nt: TGTGCCAGCAGCTCCCGCGGGGGGGCCGGTAATGAGCAGTTCTTC

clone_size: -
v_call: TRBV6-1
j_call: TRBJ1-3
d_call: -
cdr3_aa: CASSEGTHSGNTIYF
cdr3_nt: TGTGCCAGCAGTGAAGGGACTCACTCTGGAAACACCATATATTTT

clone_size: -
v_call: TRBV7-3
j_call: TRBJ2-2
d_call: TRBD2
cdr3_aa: CASSLWSSGGQYTGELFF
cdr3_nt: TGTGCCAGCAGCTTATGGTCTAGCGGGGGGCAGTACACCGGGGAGCTGTTTTTT

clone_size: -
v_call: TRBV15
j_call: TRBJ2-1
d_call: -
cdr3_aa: CATSLPLAQLVYNEQFF
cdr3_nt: TGTGCCACCAGCCTCCCCTTGGCCCAACTAGTATACAATGAGCAGTTCTTC

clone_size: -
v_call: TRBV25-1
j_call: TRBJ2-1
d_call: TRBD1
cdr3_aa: CASSELGQTHEQFF
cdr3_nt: TGTGCCAGCAGTGAGCTGGGACAGACGCATGAGCAGTTCTTC

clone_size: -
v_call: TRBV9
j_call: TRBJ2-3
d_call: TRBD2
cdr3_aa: CASSVVSSGGTDTQYF
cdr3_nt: TGTGCCAGCAGCGTAGTCTCTAGCGGGGGCACAGATACGCAGTATTTT

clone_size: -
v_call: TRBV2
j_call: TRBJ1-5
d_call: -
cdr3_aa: CASSGQVNQPQHF
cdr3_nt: TGTGCCAGCAGTGGACAGGTCAATCAGCCCCAGCATTTT

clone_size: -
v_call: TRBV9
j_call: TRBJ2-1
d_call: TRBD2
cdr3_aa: CASSATSGSFDEQFF
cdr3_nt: TGTGCCAGCAGCGCGACTAGCGGGAGTTTCGATGAGCAGTTCTTC

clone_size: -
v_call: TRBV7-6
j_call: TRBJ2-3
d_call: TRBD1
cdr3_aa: CASSLGTGEATDTQYF
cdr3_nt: TGTGCCAGCAGCTTAGGGACAGGAGAAGCTACAGATACGCAGTATTTT

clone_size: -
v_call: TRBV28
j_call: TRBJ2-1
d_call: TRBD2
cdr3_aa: CASSFPQGLLIGNEQFF
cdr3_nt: TGTGCCAGCAGTTTCCCCCAGGGACTATTGATCGGCAATGAGCAGTTCTTC

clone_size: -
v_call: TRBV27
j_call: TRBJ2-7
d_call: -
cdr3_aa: CASSVQGVGPYEQYF
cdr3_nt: TGTGCCAGCAGTGTCCAGGGTGTGGGCCCCTACGAGCAGTACTTC

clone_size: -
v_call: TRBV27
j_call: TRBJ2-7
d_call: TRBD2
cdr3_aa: CASSLRLAGDEQYF
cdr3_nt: TGTGCCAGCAGTTTAAGACTAGCGGGAGACGAGCAGTACTTC

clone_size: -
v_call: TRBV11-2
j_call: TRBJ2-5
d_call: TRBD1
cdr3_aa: CASSSDRVGETQYF
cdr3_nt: TGTGCCAGCAGCTCGGACAGGGTAGGAGAGACCCAGTACTTC

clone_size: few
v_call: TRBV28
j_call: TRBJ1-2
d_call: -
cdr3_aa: CASSTARLGGYGYTF
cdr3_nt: TGTGCCAGCTCTACGGCCCGGCTCGGGGGCTATGGCTACACCTTC

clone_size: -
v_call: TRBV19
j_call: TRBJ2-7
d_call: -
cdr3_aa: CASSPSGGGGLREQYF
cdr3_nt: TGTGCCAGTAGTCCATCCGGCGGAGGAGGCCTGCGAGAGCAGTACTTC

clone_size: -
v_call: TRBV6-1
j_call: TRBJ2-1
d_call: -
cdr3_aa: CASKVQVSTNEQFF
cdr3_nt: TGTGCCAGCAAGGTACAGGTATCCACCAATGAGCAGTTCTTC

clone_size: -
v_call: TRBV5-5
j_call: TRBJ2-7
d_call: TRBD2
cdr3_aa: CASRTGGAREQYF
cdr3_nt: TGTGCCAGCAGGACCGGGGGGGCCCGCGAGCAGTACTTC

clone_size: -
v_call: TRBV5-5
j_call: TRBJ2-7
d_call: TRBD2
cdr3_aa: CASSWAGTSVYEQYF
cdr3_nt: TGTGCCAGCAGCTGGGCCGGGACTAGCGTTTACGAGCAGTACTTC

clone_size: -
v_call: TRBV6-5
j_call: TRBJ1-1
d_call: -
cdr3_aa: CASTQGGAQAFF
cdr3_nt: TGTGCCAGCACCCAAGGAGGGGCTCAAGCTTTCTTT

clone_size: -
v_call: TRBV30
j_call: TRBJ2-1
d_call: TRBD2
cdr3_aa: CAWSLGLAGYNEQFF
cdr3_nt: TGTGCCTGGAGCCTCGGACTAGCGGGTTACAATGAGCAGTTCTTC